The 11 T cell receptor beta chains below come from one sample, sequenced in a study of blood T cells in healthy people across ages. The authors ran a second PCR of 7 to 11 cycles using a sample-barcoded 5' primer and a J-beta primer mix. TCRdb reprocessed the 5' RACE reads with MiXCR, giving one entry per CDR3 protein. The data show 1.8 million or so distinct CDR3 sequences, approximately 40% seen once. Input material: blood. The receptors originated from a human donor in good health.

There are many counts of this clonotype. V usage is TRBV3-1 and J usage is TRBJ2-5, with D unclear. V gave up 1 base and J gave up 4 bases, with 4 bases separating them. The germline V gene has CDR1 LGHDT and CDR2 YNNKEL (reference sequence). There are 12 residues in the CDR3. The CDR3 here is CASSQVAETQYF. CDR3 bases: TGTGCCAGCAGCCAAGTTGCAGAGACCCAGTACTTC.

The rearrangement uses TRBV4-2 and TRBJ2-1, with a possible D match to TRBD2 (6 bases). The CDR3 runs to 16 residues. With 0 bases removed from V and 6 bases from J, the gap between germline ends came to 15 bases. Germline V CDR1 and CDR2: LGHNA, YNFKEQ. The CDR3 spells CASSQEGTRGGNEQFF. The CDR3 DNA reads as TGTGCCAGCAGCCAAGAAGGGACTCGCGGAGGCAATGAGCAGTTCTTC.

This clonotype occurred a few times. The chain carries TRBV6-6 and TRBJ1-1; a possible D gene is TRBD1 (5 bases). The CDR3 is made up of 13 amino acids. Per the germline V gene, CDR1 is MNHNY and CDR2 is SVGAGI (reference sequence). V was cut by 6 bases and J by 6 bases, with 14 bases left in between. CDR3 coding DNA: TGTGCCAGCAGACACCAGGGAGTCTCTGAAGCTTTCTTT. This encodes CASRHQGVSEAFF.

The chain recombines TRBV7-2 with TRBJ2-1; maybe TRBD1 (7 bases). Trimming left V 3 bases short and J 9 bases short, with 12 bases between. The V gene's germline CDR1 is SGHTA and CDR2 FQGNSA. The CDR3 spans 13 residues. The CDR3 sequence is CASSLNRGGEQFF. DNA for the CDR3: TGTGCCAGCAGCTTGAACAGGGGAGGTGAGCAGTTCTTC. Drawing the rest from reference TRBV7-2 and TRBJ2-1, the complete variable domain is GAGVSQSPSNKVTEKGKDVELRCDPISGHTALYWYRQSLGQGLEFLIYFQGNSAPDKSGLPSDRFSAERTGGSVSTLTIQRTQQEDSAVYLCASSLNRGGEQFFGPGTRLTVL.

This clonotype was detected only once. J is TRBJ1-1 and V is TRBV6-2 or TRBV6-3; the D gene is possibly TRBD1 (6 bases). CDR1 is MNHEY and CDR2 is SVGEGT in the germline V gene. The V end lost 10 bases, the J end lost 4 bases, and 16 bases lay between the germline ends. This CDR3 region has 13 residues. CDR3 bases: TGTGCCACCATAAAGGACAGTGCCACTGAAGCTTTCTTT. This gives the protein CATIKDSATEAFF.

V gene TRBV29-1 combines with J gene TRBJ2-5; D is ambiguous. CDR3 length: 12 amino acids. Germline CDR1 and CDR2: SQVTM and ANQGSEA. Trimming took 4 bases from V and 2 from J, leaving 8 bases between them. CDR3 sequence: CSVALLQETQYF. The CDR3 region has the DNA TGCAGCGTTGCTCTGTTACAAGAGACCCAGTACTTC.

This clonotype showed up just once. V and J are TRBV15 and TRBJ2-5; a possible D gene is TRBD1 (5 bases). The end of the DNA is better explained by TRBJ2-7, so the J call may be wrong. The CDR3 covers 13 residues. Per germline, CDR1 LNHNV and CDR2 YYDKDF (reference sequence). CDR3 loop: CATSSDPGREQYF. The CDR3 DNA is TGTGCCACCAGCAGTGACCCAGGGCGCGAGCAGTACTTC.

This clonotype was detected ten times or more. The CDR3 loop is CASSLLRDFYNEQFF. CDR3 DNA: TGTGCCAGCTCACTACTCAGAGACTTCTACAATGAGCAGTTCTTC. V and J are TRBV18 and TRBJ2-1; D remains ambiguous. The germline V and J ends were trimmed by 4 bases and 3 bases, with 13 bases remaining between them. Germline CDR1 reads KGHSH; CDR2 reads LQKENI. This CDR3 is 15 amino acids long.

The V and J genes are TRBV3-1 and TRBJ1-2; TRBD1 matches 8 bases. V dropped 0 bases and J dropped 8; count of bases not matched to a gene: 8. The CDR3 spans 15 residues. Germline assignment: CDR1 LGHDT and CDR2 YNNKEL (reference sequence). CDR3 region: CASSQEMGTGYGYTF. The CDR3 coding sequence is TGTGCCAGCAGCCAAGAAATGGGGACAGGCTACGGCTACACCTTC. Filled out from reference TRBV3-1 and TRBJ1-2, the complete variable domain reads DTAVSQTPKYLVTQMGNDKSIKCEQNLGHDTMYWYKQDSKKFLKIMFSYNNKELIINETVPNRFSPKSPDKAHLNLHINSLELGDSAVYFCASSQEMGTGYGYTFGSGTRLTVV.

The chain combines TRBV7-3 with TRBJ2-1; 13 bases are shared with TRBD2. This CDR3 has 18 residues. The ends lost 0 bases at V and 7 bases at J; junction bases unmatched: 9. Germline V gene data show CDR1 as SGHTA and CDR2 as FQGTGA. The CDR3 nucleotides read TGTGCCAGCAGCTTAACGTTAACTAGCGGGGGGGTACTAAATGAGCAGTTCTTC. It codes for CASSLTLTSGGVLNEQFF. The complete variable domain, with remaining parts taken from reference TRBV7-3 and TRBJ2-1, reads GAGVSQTPSNKVTEKGKYVELRCDPISGHTALYWYRQSLGQGPEFLIYFQGTGAADDSGLPNDRFFAVRPEGSVSTLKIQRTERGDSAVYLCASSLTLTSGGVLNEQFFGPGTRLTVL.

This clonotype turned up a few times. The V and J genes are TRBV2 and TRBJ2-1; 9 bases are a match to TRBD1. With V trimmed by 2 bases and J by 7 bases, 15 bases remained unmatched. Germline lookup yields CDR1 SNHLY and CDR2 FYNNEI. CDR3 length: 18 amino acids. CDR3 protein: CASSELRTGVGYLNEQFF. DNA for the CDR3: TGTGCCAGCAGTGAATTGAGGACAGGGGTCGGATATTTAAATGAGCAGTTCTTC.